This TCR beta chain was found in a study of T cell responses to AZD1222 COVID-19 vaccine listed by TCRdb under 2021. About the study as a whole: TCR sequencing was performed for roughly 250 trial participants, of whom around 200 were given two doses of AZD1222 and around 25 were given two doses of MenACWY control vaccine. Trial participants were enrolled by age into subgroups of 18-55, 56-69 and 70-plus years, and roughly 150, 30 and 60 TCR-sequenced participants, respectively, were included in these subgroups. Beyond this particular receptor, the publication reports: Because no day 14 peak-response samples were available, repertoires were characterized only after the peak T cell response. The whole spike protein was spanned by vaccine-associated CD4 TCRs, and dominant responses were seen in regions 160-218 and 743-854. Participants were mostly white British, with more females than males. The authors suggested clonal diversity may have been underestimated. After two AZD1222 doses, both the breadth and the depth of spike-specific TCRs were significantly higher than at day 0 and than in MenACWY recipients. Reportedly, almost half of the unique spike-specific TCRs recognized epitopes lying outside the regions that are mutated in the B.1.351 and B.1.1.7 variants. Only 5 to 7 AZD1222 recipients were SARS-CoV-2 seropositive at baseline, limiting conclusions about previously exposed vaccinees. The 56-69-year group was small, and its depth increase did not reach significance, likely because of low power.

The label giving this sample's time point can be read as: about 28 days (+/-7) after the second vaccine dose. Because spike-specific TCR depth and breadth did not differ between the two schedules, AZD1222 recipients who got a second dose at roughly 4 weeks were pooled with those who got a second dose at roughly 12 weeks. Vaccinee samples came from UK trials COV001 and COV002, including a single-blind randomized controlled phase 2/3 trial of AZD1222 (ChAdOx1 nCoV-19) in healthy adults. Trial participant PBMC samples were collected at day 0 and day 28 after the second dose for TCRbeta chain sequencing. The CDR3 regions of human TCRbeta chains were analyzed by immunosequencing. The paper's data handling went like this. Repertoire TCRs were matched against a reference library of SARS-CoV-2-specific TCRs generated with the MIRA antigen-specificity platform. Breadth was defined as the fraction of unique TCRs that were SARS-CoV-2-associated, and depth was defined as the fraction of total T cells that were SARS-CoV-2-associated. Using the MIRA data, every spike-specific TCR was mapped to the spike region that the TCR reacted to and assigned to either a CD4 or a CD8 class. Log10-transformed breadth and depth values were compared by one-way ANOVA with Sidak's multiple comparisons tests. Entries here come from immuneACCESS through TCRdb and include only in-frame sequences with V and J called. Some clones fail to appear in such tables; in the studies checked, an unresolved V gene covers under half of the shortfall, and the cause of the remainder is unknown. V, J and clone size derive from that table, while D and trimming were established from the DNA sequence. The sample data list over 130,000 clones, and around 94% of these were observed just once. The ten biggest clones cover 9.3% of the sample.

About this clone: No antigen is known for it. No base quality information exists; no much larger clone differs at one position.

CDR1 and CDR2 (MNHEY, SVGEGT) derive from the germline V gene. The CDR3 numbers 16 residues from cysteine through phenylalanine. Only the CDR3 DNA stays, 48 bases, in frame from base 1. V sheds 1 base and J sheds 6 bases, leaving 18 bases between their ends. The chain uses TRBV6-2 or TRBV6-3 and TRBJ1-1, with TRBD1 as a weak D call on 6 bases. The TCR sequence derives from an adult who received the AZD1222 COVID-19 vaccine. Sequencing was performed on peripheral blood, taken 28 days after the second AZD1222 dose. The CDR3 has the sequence CASSYWNVRDNSEAFF. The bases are TGTGCCAGCAGTTACTGGAACGTCCGGGACAACTCTGAAGCTTTCTTT.